The T cell receptor beta chain under discussion was sequenced for a study of CD8 T cells in Susac syndrome. Trimming removed 2 bases at V and 2 bases at J, with 10 bases between. The CDR3 is made up of 15 amino acids. With random hexamers, reverse transcription was performed on roughly 0.5 to 1 ug of RNA. MiXCR was run by TCRdb on the immunoSEQ multiplex PCR reads, yielding one entry per CDR3 protein. The sample yields a few hundred thousand distinct CDR3 sequences, approximately 84% seen once. The genes are TRBV12-3 or TRBV12-4 and TRBJ2-1, with D possibly being TRBD2 (6 bases). Sequenced sample: CD8+ T cells from PBMCs. The sequence was collected from a human donor with multiple sclerosis. CDR3 residues: CASSLLAPPYNEQFF. The CDR3 DNA is TGTGCCAGCAGTTTACTAGCGCCGCCCTACAATGAGCAGTTCTTC.